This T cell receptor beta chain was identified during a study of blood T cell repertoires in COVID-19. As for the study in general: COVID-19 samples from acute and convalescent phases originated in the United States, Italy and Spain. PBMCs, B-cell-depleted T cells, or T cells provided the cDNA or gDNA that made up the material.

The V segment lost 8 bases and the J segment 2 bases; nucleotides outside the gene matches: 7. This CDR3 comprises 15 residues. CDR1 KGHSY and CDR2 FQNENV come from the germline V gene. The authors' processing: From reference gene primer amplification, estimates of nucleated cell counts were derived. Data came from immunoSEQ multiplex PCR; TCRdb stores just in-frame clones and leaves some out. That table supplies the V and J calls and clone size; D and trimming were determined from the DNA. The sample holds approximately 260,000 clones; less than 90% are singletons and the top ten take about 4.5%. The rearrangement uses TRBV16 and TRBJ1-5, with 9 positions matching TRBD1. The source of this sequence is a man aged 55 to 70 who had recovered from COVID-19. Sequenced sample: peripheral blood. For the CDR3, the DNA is TGTGCCAGCGGGGGGACAGGGTATGGCAATCAGCCCCAGCATTTT. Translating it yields CASGGTGYGNQPQHF.